This T cell receptor (beta chain) emerged from a study of T cells after yellow fever vaccination. Study-wide findings and caveats: Post-booster repertoires again held most primary-vaccination clones (roughly 95% CD4, over 80% CD8).

The CDR3 covers 16 residues. Trimming stripped 2 bases from V and 2 bases from J, with 13 bases between. Germline V gene sequence: CDR1 SEHNR, CDR2 FQNEAQ (reference sequence). This clonotype was seen more than once but under ten times. Its antigen is still unknown. TCRdb passed the 5' RACE reads through MiXCR, listing each CDR3 protein once. The top ten hold 28% of the sample, which has about 47,000 distinct CDR3 sequences, 6% to 8% seen once. The genes are TRBV7-9 and TRBJ2-1; possible D gene TRBD2, 6 bases. This material consisted of CD8+ T cells sorted from PBMCs, taken about 2 weeks after the first yellow fever vaccination. The sequence was obtained from a young man who received the YFV17D yellow fever vaccine. For the CDR3, the DNA is TGTGCCAGCAGCTTAATGGAGGGAATTCCCTACAATGAGCAGTTCTTC. Amino acids: CASSLMEGIPYNEQFF. Full variable domain (outside the CDR3, taken from reference TRBV7-9 and TRBJ2-1): DTGVSQNPRHKITKRGQNVTFRCDPISEHNRLYWYRQTLGQGPEFLTYFQNEAQLEKSRLLSDRFSAERPKGSFSTLEIQRTEQGDSAMYLCASSLMEGIPYNEQFFGPGTRLTVL.